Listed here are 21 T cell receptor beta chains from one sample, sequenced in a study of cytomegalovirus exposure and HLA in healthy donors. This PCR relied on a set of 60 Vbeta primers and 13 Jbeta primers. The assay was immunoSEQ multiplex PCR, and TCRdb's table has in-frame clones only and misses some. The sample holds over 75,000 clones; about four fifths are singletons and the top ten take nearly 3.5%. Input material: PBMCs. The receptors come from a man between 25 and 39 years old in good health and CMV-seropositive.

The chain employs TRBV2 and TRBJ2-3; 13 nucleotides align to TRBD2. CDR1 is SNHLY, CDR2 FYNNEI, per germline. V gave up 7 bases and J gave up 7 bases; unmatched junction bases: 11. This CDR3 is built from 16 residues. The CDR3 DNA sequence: TGTGCCAGCACCCTAAGCGAACTAGCGGGAGGGAATACGCAGTATTTT. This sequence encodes CASTLSELAGGNTQYF. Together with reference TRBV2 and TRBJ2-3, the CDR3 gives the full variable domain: EPEVTQTPSHQVTQMGQEVILRCVPISNHLYFYWYRQILGQKVEFLVSFYNNEISEKSEIFDDQFSVERPDGSNFTLKIRSTKLEDSAMYFCASTLSELAGGNTQYFGPGTRLTVL.

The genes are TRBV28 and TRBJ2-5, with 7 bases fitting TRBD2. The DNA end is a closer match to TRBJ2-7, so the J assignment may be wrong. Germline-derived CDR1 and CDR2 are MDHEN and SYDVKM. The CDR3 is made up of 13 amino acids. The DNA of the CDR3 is TGTGCCAGCGGGCGTGGGGGGGTTTACGAGCAGTACTTC. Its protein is CASGRGGVYEQYF.

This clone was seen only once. As DNA, the CDR3 is TGTGCCAGCAGCCCTGGCGGTCACTACGAGCAGTACTTC. Translated: CASSPGGHYEQYF. The chain couples TRBV27 to TRBJ2-7, with no clear D. Trimming took 6 bases from V and 3 from J, leaving 12 bases between them. This CDR3 region has 13 residues. The germline CDR1 and CDR2 sequences are MNHEY and SMNVEV (reference sequence).

The CDR3 bases are TGTGCCCTTAAAGGGGATCCAAACACTGAAGCTTTCTTT. It translates to CALKGDPNTEAFF. V and J are TRBV28 and TRBJ1-1; TRBD1 is a possible D gene (5 bases). V was clipped by 11 bases and J by 2 bases, with 15 bases between them. CDR3 length: 13 amino acids. The V gene's germline CDR1 is MDHEN and CDR2 SYDVKM.

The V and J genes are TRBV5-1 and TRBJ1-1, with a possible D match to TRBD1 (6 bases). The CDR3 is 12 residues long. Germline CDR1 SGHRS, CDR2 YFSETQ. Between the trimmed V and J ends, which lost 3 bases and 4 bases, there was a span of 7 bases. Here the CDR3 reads CASSSDSTEAFF. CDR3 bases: TGCGCCAGCAGCTCGGACAGCACTGAAGCTTTCTTT.

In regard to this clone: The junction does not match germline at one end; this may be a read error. The CDR3 loop reads CSSSLYGTGHANQPQHF. The CDR3 DNA follows: TGTTCCAGCAGCTTATATGGTACAGGGCATGCGAATCAGCCCCAGCATTTT. The genes are TRBV7-9 and TRBJ1-5, with a weak D call TRBD1 (6 bases). Germline CDR1 reads SEHNR; CDR2 reads FQNEAQ (reference sequence). The length of the CDR3 is 17 residues. Filled out from reference TRBV7-9 and TRBJ1-5, the complete variable domain reads DTGVSQNPRHKITKRGQNVTFRCDPISEHNRLYWYRQTLGQGPEFLTYFQNEAQLEKSRLLSDRFSAERPKGSFSTLEIQRTEQGDSAMYLCSSSLYGTGHANQPQHFGDGTRLSIL.

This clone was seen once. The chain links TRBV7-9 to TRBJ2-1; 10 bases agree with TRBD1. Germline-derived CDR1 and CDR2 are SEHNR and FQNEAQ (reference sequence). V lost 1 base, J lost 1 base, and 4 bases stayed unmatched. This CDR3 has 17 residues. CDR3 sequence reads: CASSLVGTGDSYNEQFF. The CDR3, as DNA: TGTGCCAGCAGCTTAGTTGGGACAGGGGATTCCTACAATGAGCAGTTCTTC. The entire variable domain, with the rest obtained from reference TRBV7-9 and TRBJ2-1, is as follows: DTGVSQNPRHKITKRGQNVTFRCDPISEHNRLYWYRQTLGQGPEFLTYFQNEAQLEKSRLLSDRFSAERPKGSFSTLEIQRTEQGDSAMYLCASSLVGTGDSYNEQFFGPGTRLTVL.

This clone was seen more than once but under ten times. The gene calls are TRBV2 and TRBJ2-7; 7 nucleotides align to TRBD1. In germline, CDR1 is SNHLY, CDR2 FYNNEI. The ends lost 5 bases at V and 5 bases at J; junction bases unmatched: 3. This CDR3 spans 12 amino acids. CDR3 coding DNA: TGTGCCAGCAGTCAAACAGGGGACGAGCAGTACTTC. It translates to CASSQTGDEQYF.

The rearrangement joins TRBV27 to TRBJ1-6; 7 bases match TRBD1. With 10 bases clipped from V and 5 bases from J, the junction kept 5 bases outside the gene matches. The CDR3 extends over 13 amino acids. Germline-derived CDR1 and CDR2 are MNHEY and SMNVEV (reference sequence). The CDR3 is CATRGQNNSPLHF. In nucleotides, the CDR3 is TGTGCCACCAGGGGACAGAATAATTCACCCCTCCACTTT.

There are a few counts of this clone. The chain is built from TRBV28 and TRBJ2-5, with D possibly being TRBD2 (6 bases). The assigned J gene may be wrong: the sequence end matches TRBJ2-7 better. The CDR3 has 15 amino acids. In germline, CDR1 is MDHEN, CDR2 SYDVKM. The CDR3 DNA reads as TGTGCCAGCAGTCTCCATGGGGGGTTGACCTACGAGCAGTACTTC. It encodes CASSLHGGLTYEQYF.

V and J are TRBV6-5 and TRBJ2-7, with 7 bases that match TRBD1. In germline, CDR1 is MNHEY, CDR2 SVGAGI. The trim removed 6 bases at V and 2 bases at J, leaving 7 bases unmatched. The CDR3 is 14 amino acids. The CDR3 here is CASSPTGSTYEQYF. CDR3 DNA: TGTGCCAGCAGCCCGACAGGGTCTACCTACGAGCAGTACTTC.

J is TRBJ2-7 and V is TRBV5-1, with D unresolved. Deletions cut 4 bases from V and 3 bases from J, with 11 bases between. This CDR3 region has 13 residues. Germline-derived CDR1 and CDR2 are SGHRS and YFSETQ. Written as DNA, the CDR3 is TGCGCCAGCAGCCCCCGTGGGCTCTACGAGCAGTACTTC. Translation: CASSPRGLYEQYF.

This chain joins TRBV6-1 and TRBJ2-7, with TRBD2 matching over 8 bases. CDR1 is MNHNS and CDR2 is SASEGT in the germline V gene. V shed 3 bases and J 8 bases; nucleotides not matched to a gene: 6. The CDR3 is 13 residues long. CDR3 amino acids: CASSETGGEKQYF. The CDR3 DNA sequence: TGTGCCAGCAGTGAGACGGGGGGGGAGAAGCAGTACTTC.

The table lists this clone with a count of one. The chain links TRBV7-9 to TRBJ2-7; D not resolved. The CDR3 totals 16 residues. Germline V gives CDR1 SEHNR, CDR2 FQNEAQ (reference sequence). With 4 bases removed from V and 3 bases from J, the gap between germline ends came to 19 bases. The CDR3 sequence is CASSSSPIRDNYEQYF. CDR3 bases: TGTGCCAGCAGCTCCTCCCCTATCAGAGACAACTACGAGCAGTACTTC.

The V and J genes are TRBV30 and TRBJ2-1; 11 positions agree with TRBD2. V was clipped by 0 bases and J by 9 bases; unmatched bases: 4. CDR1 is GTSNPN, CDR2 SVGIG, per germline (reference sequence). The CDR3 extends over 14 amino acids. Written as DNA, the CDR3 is TGTGCCTGGAGTGTTACTAGCGGGAGAGGTGAGCAGTTCTTC. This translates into CAWSVTSGRGEQFF.

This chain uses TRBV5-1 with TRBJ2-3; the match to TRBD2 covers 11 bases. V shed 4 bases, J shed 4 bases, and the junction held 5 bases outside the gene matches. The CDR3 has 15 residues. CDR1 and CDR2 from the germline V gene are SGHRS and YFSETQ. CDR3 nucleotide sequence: TGCGCCAGCAGCCCGACTAGCGGGACGCCAGATACGCAGTATTTT. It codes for CASSPTSGTPDTQYF.

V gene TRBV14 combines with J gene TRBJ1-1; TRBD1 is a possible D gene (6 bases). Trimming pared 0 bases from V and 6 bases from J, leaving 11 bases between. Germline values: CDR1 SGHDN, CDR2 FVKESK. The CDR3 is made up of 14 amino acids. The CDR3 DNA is TGTGCCAGCAGCCAAGAACCGAAGGGGGCTGAAGCTTTCTTT. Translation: CASSQEPKGAEAFF.

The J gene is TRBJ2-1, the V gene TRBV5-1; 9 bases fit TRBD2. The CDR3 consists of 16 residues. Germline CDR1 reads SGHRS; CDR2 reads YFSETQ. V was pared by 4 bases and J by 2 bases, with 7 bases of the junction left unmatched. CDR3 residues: CASSQTSGGAYNEQFF. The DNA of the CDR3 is TGCGCCAGCAGCCAGACTAGCGGAGGGGCCTACAATGAGCAGTTCTTC. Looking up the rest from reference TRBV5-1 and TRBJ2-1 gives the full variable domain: KAGVTQTPRYLIKTRGQQVTLSCSPISGHRSVSWYQQTPGQGLQFLFEYFSETQRNKGNFPGRFSGRQFSNSRSEMNVSTLELGDSALYLCASSQTSGGAYNEQFFGPGTRLTVL.

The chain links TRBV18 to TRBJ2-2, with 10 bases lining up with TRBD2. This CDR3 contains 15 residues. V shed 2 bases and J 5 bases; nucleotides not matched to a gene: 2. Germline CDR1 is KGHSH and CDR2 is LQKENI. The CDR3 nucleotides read TGTGCCAGCTCACCAGAACTAGCGGGAACCGGGGAGCTGTTTTTT. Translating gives CASSPELAGTGELFF. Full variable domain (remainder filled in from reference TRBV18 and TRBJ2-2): NAGVMQNPRHLVRRRGQEARLRCSPMKGHSHVYWYRQLPEEGLKFMVYLQKENIIDESGMPKERFSAEFPKEGPSILRIQQVVRGDSAAYFCASSPELAGTGELFFGEGSRLTVL.

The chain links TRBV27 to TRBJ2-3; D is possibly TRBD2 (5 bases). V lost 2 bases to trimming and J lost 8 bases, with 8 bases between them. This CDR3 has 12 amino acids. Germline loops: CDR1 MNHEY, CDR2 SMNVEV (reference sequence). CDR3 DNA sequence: TGTGCCAGCAGTTTAGTAGGAGGTACGCAGTATTTT. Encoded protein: CASSLVGGTQYF.

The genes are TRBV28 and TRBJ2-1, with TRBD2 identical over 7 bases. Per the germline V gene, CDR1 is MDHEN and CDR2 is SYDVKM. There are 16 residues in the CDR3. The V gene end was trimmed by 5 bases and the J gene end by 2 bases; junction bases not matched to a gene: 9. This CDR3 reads CASSSRLAAAYNEQFF. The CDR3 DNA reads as TGTGCCAGCAGTAGCCGTCTAGCGGCAGCCTACAATGAGCAGTTCTTC.